The 20 T cell receptor beta chains given below trace back to one sample, sequenced in a study of siplizumab effects on memory and regulatory T cells. Clones were sequenced by immunoSEQ multiplex PCR, and TCRdb holds only the in-frame ones, with some missing. Of several thousand clones in the sample, about 60% are singletons; the top ten hold 15%. Sample: effector memory CD8+ T cells sorted from blood. The subset: unstimulated CD8+ effector memory T cells. The receptors here all came from a human donor in good health.

This CDR3 is CASTTGITGELFF. The CDR3 DNA follows: TGTGCCAGCACAACAGGGATCACCGGGGAGCTGTTTTTT. The rearrangement links TRBV7-2 to TRBJ2-2; D is possibly TRBD1 (6 bases). V lost 7 bases and J lost 4, with 10 bases in between. This CDR3 comprises 13 residues. The germline gives CDR1 SGHTA, CDR2 FQGNSA.

The chain links TRBV5-8 to TRBJ1-2; D uncertain. V lost 0 bases and J lost 1, with 10 bases in between. Germline V CDR1 and CDR2: SGHTS, YDEGEE. The CDR3 covers 15 residues. CDR3 sequence (DNA): TGTGCCAGCAGCTTGGTTTCGGCGAGTAACTATGGCTACACCTTC. Encoded protein: CASSLVSASNYGYTF.

This clone is medium-sized by share. This chain links TRBV6-4 with TRBJ1-1; tentatively, D is TRBD1 (5 bases). V dropped 6 bases and J dropped 1 base, with 12 bases sitting between them. The CDR3 totals 14 residues. CDR1 MRHNA and CDR2 SNTAGT come from the germline V gene. The CDR3 region has the DNA TGTGCCAGCAGCCCCAGGGCCGAGAACACTGAAGCTTTCTTT. Protein product: CASSPRAENTEAFF.

This clone was counted only a few times. V usage is TRBV15 and J usage is TRBJ1-1, with D uncertain. The V end was cut by 0 bases, the J end by 7 bases, with 12 bases between. The CDR3 spans 14 residues. The germline gives CDR1 LNHNV, CDR2 YYDKDF (reference sequence). The CDR3: CATSRDQEAGEAFF. DNA of the CDR3: TGTGCCACCAGCAGAGATCAGGAGGCGGGTGAAGCTTTCTTT.

The rearrangement links TRBV7-6 to TRBJ2-3, with 14 bases lining up with TRBD2. Germline V gives CDR1 SGHVS, CDR2 FNYEAQ. The CDR3 totals 17 residues. Unmatched junction bases numbered 4, after V lost 5 bases and J lost 0 bases. CDR3 in amino acids: CASSPGLAGESTDTQYF. The CDR3 nucleotides read TGTGCCAGCAGCCCGGGACTAGCGGGGGAAAGCACAGATACGCAGTATTTT.

By share of the sample, this clone is medium-sized. This chain connects TRBV12-2 to TRBJ2-2. TRBV12-2 is termed a pseudogene. This CDR3 region has 16 residues. The CDR3 loop reads CASRLDGETNTGELFF. The CDR3 region has the DNA TGTGCAAGTCGCTTAGATGGCGAAACGAACACCGGGGAGCTGTTTTTT.

This clone was seen a handful of times. J is TRBJ1-1 and V is TRBV4-1; the D is unclear. Germline V gives CDR1 MGHRA, CDR2 YSYEKL. CDR3 size: 14 residues. Trimming took off 0 bases at V and 7 bases at J, with 12 bases between the two ends. CDR3 coding DNA: TGCGCCAGCAGCCAAGATCCACAGAAGCTTGAAGCTTTCTTT. It specifies CASSQDPQKLEAFF.

Concerning this clone: The identical CDR3 is also encoded by other nucleotide sequences in the sample. This rearrangement joins TRBV5-5 to TRBJ2-1, with D possibly TRBD2 on 5 matching bases. The V gene's germline CDR1 is SGHKS and CDR2 YYEKEE (reference sequence). There are 13 residues in the CDR3. Trimming took 5 bases from V and 4 from J, leaving 10 bases between them. The CDR3 reads CASREGGYNEQFF. The DNA for the CDR3 is TGTGCCAGCAGGGAAGGAGGATACAATGAGCAGTTCTTC.

This chain uses TRBV7-9 with TRBJ2-6; a weak D match, TRBD2 (5 bases). Germline-derived CDR1 and CDR2 are SEHNR and FQNEAQ (reference sequence). The length of the CDR3 is 15 residues. V was cut by 5 bases and J by 1 base, with 9 bases left in between. The CDR3 coding sequence is TGTGCCAGCAGCGGATGGGAGTCTGGGGCCAACGTCCTGACTTTC. Protein product: CASSGWESGANVLTF.

This clone appeared a few times. The chain employs TRBV27 and TRBJ1-2; D is perhaps TRBD1 (5 bases). The CDR3 has 13 residues. Germline V CDR1 and CDR2: MNHEY, SMNVEV (reference sequence). V gave up 3 bases and J gave up 7 bases, with 12 bases separating them. The CDR3 nucleotides read TGTGCCAGCAGTTTGTCGCGGGGCTCTGGCTACACCTTC. Translated: CASSLSRGSGYTF.

The chain links TRBV11-1 to TRBJ2-3; TRBD2 matches 7 bases. The germline CDR1 and CDR2 sequences are SGHAT and FQDESV (reference sequence). The CDR3 contains 17 residues. V shed 3 bases, J shed 8 bases, and the junction held 17 bases outside the gene matches. The CDR3 coding sequence is TGTGCCAGCAGCTTCTTCCGGGACTATGGGGTTGTCGCTACGCAGTATTTT. It codes for CASSFFRDYGVVATQYF.

This rearrangement joins TRBV4-1 to TRBJ2-6; the D is unclear. In germline, CDR1 is MGHRA, CDR2 YSYEKL. V gave up 0 bases and J gave up 0 bases, with 3 bases separating them. The CDR3 covers 15 residues. CDR3 loop: CASSQELSGANVLTF. The CDR3 nucleotides are TGCGCCAGCAGCCAAGAACTCTCTGGGGCCAACGTCCTGACTTTC.

The table lists this clone with a few counts. The J gene is TRBJ2-7, the V gene TRBV7-9; D might be TRBD2 (6 bases). The CDR3 sequence is 16 residues long. V was shortened by 3 bases and J by 4 bases, with 19 bases between the two germline ends. CDR1 SEHNR and CDR2 FQNEAQ come from the germline V gene (reference sequence). The CDR3 loop reads CASSLYDGGETYEQYF. For the CDR3, the DNA is TGTGCCAGCAGCTTGTACGACGGGGGTGAGACTTACGAGCAGTACTTC.

The V call is TRBV4-3, the J call TRBJ1-2, with D possibly matching TRBD1 (6 bases). The V end lost 0 bases, the J end lost 7 bases, and 15 bases lay between the germline ends. In germline, CDR1 is LGHNA, CDR2 YSLEER. The CDR3 runs to 15 residues. The CDR3 here is CASSQDLGGGSGYTF. CDR3 DNA sequence: TGCGCCAGCAGCCAAGATTTAGGGGGGGGCAGTGGCTACACCTTC.

This clone was observed a single time. The chain joins TRBV4-3 to TRBJ2-1; D uncertain. Trimming shortened V by 1 base and J by 6 bases, and 7 bases separated the two germline ends. This CDR3 is built from 13 residues. Germline values: CDR1 LGHNA, CDR2 YSLEER. In DNA form, the CDR3 reads TGCGCCAGCAGCCAAGGTTCGGCCAATGAGCAGTTCTTC. Protein product: CASSQGSANEQFF.

This clone came up once. The chain carries TRBV9 and TRBJ2-5; D gene uncertain. Germline V CDR1 and CDR2: SGDLS, YYNGEE. Between the trimmed V and J ends, which lost 4 bases and 4 bases, there was a span of 17 bases. The CDR3 is 15 residues long. The CDR3 DNA is TGTGCCAGCAGCCCAACCCTGCTCCTTGGAGAGACCCAGTACTTC. This codes for CASSPTLLLGETQYF.

By its share, this clone is large. The chain recombines TRBV7-2 with TRBJ2-3; D gene ambiguous. V was pared by 1 base and J by 0 bases, with 8 bases between. This CDR3 region has 15 residues. Germline assignment: CDR1 SGHTA and CDR2 FQGNSA. The CDR3 nucleotides read TGTGCCAGCAGCTTAGGAACATATAGCACAGATACGCAGTATTTT. Its translation is CASSLGTYSTDTQYF.

The chain uses TRBV29-1 and TRBJ1-1; tentatively, D is TRBD1 (6 bases). CDR1 SQVTM and CDR2 ANQGSEA come from the germline V gene. V dropped 3 bases and J dropped 0 bases, with 8 bases sitting between them. This CDR3 has 13 residues. The CDR3 region is CSVETGVNTEAFF. CDR3 DNA sequence: TGCAGCGTTGAGACAGGAGTGAACACTGAAGCTTTCTTT.

The rearrangement joins TRBV29-1 to TRBJ2-7; 8 nucleotides align to TRBD1. Germline lookup yields CDR1 SQVTM and CDR2 ANQGSEA. The junction had 2 bases not matched to a gene; V was cut back by 2 bases and J by 2 bases. This CDR3 contains 13 residues. The CDR3 loop reads CSVETGGTYEQYF. The CDR3 nucleotides are TGCAGCGTTGAAACAGGGGGTACCTACGAGCAGTACTTC.

The table lists this clone with a count of one. The V gene is TRBV19, the J gene TRBJ2-2; D not resolved. There are 13 residues in the CDR3. V lost 10 bases and J 5 bases, leaving 14 bases between the germline ends. Per the germline V gene, CDR1 is LNHDA and CDR2 is SQIVND (reference sequence). The CDR3 coding sequence is TGTGCCACCATACGAGATGGAACCGGGGAGCTGTTTTTT. This translates into CATIRDGTGELFF.